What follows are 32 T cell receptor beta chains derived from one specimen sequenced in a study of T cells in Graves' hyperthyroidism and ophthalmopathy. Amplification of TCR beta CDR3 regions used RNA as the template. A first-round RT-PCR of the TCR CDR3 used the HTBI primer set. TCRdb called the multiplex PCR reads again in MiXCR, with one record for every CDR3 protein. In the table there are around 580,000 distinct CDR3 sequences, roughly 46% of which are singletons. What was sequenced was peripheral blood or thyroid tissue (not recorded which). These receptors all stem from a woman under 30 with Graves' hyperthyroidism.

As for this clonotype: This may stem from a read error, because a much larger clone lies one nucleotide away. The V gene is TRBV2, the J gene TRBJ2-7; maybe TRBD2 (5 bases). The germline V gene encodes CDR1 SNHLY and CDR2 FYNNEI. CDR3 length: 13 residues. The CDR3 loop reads CTSSDDPRDEQYF. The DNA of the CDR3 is TGTACCAGCAGTGACGACCCGAGGGACGAGCAGTACTTC.

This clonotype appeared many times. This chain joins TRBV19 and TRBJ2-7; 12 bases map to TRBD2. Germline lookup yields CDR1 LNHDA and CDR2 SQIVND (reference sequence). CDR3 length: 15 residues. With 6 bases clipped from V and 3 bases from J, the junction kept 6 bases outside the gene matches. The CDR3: CASRPGTSGFYEQYF. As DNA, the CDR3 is TGTGCCAGTAGGCCCGGGACTAGCGGGTTCTACGAGCAGTACTTC. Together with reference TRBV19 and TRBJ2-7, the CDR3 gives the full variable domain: DGGITQSPKYLFRKEGQNVTLSCEQNLNHDAMYWYRQDPGQGLRLIYYSQIVNDFQKGDIAEGYSVSREKKESFPLTVTSAQKNPTAFYLCASRPGTSGFYEQYFGPGTRLTVT.

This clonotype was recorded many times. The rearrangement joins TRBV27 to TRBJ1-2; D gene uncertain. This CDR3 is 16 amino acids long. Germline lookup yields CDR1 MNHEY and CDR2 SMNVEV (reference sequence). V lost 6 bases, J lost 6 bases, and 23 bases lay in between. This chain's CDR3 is CASRRLDLTHWDGYTF. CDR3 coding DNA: TGTGCCAGCAGACGCCTGGACCTTACACACTGGGATGGCTACACCTTC.

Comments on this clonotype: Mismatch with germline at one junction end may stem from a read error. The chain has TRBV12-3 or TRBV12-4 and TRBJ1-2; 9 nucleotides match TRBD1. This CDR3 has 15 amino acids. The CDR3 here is CASSSTGGFSHGYTF. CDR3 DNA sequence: TGCGCCAGCAGTTCGACAGGGGGATTTTCGCACGGCTACACCTTC.

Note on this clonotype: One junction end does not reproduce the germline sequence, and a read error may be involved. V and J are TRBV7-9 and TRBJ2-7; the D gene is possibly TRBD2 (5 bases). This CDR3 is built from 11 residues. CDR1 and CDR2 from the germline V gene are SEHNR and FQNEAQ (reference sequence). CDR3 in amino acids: CARSLGGEQYF. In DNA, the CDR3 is TGTGCCAGGAGCTTAGGCGGGGAGCAGTACTTC. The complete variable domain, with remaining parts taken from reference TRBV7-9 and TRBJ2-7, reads DTGVSQNPRHKITKRGQNVTFRCDPISEHNRLYWYRQTLGQGPEFLTYFQNEAQLEKSRLLSDRFSAERPKGSFSTLEIQRTEQGDSAMYLCARSLGGEQYFGPGTRLTVT.

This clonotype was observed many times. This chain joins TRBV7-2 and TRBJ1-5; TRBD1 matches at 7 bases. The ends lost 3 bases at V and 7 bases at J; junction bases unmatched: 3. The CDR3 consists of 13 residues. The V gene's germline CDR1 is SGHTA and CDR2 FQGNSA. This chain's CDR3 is CASSLYRGQPQHF. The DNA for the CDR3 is TGTGCCAGCAGCTTGTACAGGGGCCAGCCCCAGCATTTT. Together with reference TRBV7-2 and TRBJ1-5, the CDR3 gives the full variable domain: GAGVSQSPSNKVTEKGKDVELRCDPISGHTALYWYRQSLGQGLEFLIYFQGNSAPDKSGLPSDRFSAERTGGSVSTLTIQRTQQEDSAVYLCASSLYRGQPQHFGDGTRLSIL.

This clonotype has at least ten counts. Written as DNA, the CDR3 is TGTGCCAGCAGCTTTAACTCAAATGAAAAACTGTTTTTT. Encoded protein: CASSFNSNEKLFF. The rearrangement links TRBV11-2 to TRBJ1-4; D gene ambiguous. The CDR3 consists of 13 residues. V was trimmed by 3 bases and J by 5 bases, leaving 7 bases between them. Germline loops: CDR1 SGHAT, CDR2 FQNNGV.

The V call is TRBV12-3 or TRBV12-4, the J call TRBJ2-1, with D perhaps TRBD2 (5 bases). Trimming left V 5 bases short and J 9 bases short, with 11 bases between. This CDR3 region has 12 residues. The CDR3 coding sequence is TGTGCCAGCAGTCCCGGGGAGAGTGAGCAGTTCTTC. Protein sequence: CASSPGESEQFF.

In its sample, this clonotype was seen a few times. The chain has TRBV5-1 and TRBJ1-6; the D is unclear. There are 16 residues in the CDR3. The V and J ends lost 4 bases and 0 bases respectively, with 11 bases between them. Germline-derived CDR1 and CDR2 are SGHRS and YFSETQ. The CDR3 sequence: CASSSTESSYNSPLHF. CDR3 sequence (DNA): TGCGCCAGCAGCAGCACAGAGAGCTCCTATAATTCACCCCTCCACTTT.

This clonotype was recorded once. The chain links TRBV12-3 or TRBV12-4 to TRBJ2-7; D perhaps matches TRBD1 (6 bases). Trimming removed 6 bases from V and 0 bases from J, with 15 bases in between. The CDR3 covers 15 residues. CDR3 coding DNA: TGTGCCAGCAGACAAGTAACAGGGAGCTCCTACGAGCAGTACTTC. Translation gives CASRQVTGSSYEQYF.

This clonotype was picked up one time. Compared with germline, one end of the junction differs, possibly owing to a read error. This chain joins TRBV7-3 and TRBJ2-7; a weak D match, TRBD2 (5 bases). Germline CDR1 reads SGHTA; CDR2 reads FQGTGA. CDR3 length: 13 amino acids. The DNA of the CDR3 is TGTGCCAGCAGCTTAGTCGCCACCGGGGAGCTGTACTTC. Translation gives CASSLVATGELYF.

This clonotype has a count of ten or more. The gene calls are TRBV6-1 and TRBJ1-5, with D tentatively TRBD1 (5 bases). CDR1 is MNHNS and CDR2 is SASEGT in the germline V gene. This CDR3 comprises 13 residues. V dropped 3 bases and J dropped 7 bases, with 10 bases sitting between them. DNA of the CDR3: TGTGCCAGCAGTGAGACCCGGGGCCAGCCCCAGCATTTT. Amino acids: CASSETRGQPQHF.

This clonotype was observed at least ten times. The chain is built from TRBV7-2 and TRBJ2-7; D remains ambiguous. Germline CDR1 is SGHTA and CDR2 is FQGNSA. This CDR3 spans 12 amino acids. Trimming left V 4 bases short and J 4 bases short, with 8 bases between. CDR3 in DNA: TGTGCCAGCAGCTCGGACGGTTACGAGCAGTACTTC. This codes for CASSSDGYEQYF.

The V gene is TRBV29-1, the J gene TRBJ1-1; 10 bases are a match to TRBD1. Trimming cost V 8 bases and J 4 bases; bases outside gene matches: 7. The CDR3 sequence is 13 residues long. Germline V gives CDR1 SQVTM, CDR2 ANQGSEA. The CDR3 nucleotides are TGCAGCCGGGACAGGGGAGGAGGCACTGAAGCTTTCTTT. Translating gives CSRDRGGGTEAFF.

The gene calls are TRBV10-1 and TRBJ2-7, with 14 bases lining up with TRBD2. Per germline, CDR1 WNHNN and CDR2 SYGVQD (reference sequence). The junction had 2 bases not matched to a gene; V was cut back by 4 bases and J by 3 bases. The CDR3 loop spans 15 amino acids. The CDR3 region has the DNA TGCGCCAGCAGTGGAGGGACTAGCGGGAGCTACGAGCAGTACTTC. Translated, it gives CASSGGTSGSYEQYF.

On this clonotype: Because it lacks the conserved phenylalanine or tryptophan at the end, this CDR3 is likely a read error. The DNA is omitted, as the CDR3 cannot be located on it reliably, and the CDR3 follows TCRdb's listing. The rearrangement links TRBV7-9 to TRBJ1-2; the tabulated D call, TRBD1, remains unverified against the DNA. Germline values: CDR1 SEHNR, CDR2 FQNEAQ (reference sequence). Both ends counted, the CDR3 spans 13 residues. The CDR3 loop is CASSSDRLGGNTI.

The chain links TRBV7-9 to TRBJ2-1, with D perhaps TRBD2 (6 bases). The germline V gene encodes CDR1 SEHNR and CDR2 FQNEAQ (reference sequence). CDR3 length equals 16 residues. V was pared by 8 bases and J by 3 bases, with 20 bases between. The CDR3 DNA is TGTGCCAGCGGGGGGACCAGCCCCTCGAGCTACAATGAGCAGTTCTTC. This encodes CASGGTSPSSYNEQFF.

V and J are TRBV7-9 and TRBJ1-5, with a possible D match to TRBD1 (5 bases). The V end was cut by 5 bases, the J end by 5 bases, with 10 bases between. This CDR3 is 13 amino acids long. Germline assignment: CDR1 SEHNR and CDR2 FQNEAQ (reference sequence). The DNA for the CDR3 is TGTGCCAGCAGCCGAGCGGGGGATCAGCCCCAGCATTTT. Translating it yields CASSRAGDQPQHF.

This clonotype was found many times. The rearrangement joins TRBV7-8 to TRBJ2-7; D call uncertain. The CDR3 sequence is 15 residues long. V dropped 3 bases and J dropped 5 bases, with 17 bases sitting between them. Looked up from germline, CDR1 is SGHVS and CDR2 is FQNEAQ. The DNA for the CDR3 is TGTGCCAGCAGCTTCAACCTAGAGATGCTGGACGAGCAGTACTTC. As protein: CASSFNLEMLDEQYF.

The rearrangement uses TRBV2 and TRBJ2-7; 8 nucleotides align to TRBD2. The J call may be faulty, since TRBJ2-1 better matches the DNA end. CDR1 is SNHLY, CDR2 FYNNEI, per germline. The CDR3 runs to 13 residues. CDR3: CASSEREGNEQFF. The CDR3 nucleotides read TGTGCCAGCAGTGAACGGGAGGGCAATGAGCAGTTCTTC.

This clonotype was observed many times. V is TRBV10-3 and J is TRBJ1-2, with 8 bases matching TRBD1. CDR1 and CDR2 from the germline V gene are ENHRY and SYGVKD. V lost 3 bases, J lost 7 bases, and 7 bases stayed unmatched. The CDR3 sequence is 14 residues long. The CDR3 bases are TGTGCCATCAGTGACCCCTCAGGGGGCGGTGGCTACACCTTC. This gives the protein CAISDPSGGGGYTF.

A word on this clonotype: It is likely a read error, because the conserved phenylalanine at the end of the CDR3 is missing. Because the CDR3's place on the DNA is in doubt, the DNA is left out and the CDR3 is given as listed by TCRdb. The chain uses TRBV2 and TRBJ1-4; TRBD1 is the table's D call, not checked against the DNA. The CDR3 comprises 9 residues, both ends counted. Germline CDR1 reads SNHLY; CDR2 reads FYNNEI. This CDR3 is CASSEGTRG.

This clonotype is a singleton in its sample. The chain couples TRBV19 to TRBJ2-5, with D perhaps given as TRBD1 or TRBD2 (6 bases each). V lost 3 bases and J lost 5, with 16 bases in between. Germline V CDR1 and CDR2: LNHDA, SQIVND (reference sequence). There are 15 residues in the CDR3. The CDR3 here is CASSIGGGKIETQYF. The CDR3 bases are TGTGCCAGTAGTATTGGAGGGGGTAAGATTGAGACCCAGTACTTC.

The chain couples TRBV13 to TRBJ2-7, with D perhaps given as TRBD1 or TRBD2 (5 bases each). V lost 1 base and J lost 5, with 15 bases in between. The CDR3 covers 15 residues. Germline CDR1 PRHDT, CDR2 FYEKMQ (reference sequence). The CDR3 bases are TGTGCCAGCAGCTTAGCGGGACGGGGATTCCACGAGCAGTACTTC. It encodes CASSLAGRGFHEQYF.

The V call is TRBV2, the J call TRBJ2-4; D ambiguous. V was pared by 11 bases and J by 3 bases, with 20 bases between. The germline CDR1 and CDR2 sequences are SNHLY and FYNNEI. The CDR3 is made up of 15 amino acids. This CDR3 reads CAVRKSLWGKNIQYF. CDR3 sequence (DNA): TGTGCCGTCAGAAAGTCCCTCTGGGGCAAAAACATTCAGTACTTC.

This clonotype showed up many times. The CDR3 region has the DNA TGTGCCAGCAGCGCTCTCCCCACCGGGGGCTACACCTTC. Its protein product is CASSALPTGGYTF. The J gene is TRBJ1-2, the V gene TRBV9; the D is unclear. The CDR3 covers 13 residues. The V end was cut by 3 bases, the J end by 8 bases, with 14 bases between. The germline V gene encodes CDR1 SGDLS and CDR2 YYNGEE.

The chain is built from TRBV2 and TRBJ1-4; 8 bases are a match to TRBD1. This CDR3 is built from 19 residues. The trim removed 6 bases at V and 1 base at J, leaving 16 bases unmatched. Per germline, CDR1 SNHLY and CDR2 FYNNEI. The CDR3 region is CASRPYRGRGRGTNEKLFF. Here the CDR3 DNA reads TGTGCCAGCAGACCTTATAGGGGCAGGGGGCGCGGAACTAATGAAAAACTGTTTTTT.

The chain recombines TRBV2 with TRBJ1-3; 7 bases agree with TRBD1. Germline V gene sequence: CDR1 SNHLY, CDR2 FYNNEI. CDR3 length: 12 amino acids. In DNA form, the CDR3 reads TGTGCTAGGCAGGGGGCTGGAAACACCATATATTTT. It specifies CARQGAGNTIYF.

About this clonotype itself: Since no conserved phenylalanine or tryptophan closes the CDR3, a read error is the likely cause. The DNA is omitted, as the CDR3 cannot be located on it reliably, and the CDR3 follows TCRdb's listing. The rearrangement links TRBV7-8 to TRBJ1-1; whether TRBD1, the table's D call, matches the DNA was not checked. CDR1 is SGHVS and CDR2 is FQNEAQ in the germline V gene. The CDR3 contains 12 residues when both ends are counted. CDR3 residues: CASSQGAQGANY.

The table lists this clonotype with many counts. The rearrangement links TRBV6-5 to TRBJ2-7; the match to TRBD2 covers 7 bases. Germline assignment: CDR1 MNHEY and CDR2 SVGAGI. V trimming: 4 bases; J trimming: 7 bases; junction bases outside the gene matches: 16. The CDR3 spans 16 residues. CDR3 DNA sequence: TGTGCCAGCAGTTCCTATAGGGGACTATCCGAGCGGGAGCAGTACTTC. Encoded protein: CASSSYRGLSEREQYF.

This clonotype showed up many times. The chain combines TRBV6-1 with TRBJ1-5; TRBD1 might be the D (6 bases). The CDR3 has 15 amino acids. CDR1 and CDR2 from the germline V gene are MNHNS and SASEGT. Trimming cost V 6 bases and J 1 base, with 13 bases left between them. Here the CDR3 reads CASRRDIVSNQPQHF. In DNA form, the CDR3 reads TGTGCCAGCAGACGGGACATCGTAAGCAATCAGCCCCAGCATTTT.

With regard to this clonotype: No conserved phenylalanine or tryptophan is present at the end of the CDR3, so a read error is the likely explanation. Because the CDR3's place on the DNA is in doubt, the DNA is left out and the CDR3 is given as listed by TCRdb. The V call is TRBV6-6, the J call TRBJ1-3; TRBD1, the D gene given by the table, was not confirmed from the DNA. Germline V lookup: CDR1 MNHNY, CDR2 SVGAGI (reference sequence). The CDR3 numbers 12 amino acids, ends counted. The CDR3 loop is CASSYSSWTGKI.